The TCR beta chain under discussion was sequenced for a study of cytomegalovirus exposure and HLA in healthy donors. Whole-study findings and limits: There were reportedly fewer N-insertions in an Asian-associated ancestry cluster than the approximately 640-donor mean, in a later analysis.

With 5 bases removed from V and 2 bases from J, the gap between germline ends came to 13 bases. The germline V gene encodes CDR1 SGHVS and CDR2 FNYEAQ. CDR3 length equals 15 residues. Researchers ran the PCR with 60 Vbeta and 13 Jbeta primers. Clones were read by immunoSEQ multiplex PCR, and TCRdb kept only the in-frame ones, dropping some. The sample lists around 170,000 clones, over 70% seen once, with under 7.5% in the top ten. With respect to this clone: Its antigen is as yet unknown.

This clonotype was sampled from a man aged 35 to 55 in good health and CMV-seronegative. The material sequenced was PBMCs. V and J are TRBV7-6 and TRBJ2-1, with D possibly TRBD1 on 7 matching bases. CDR3: CASSPWRGPYNEQFF. CDR3 DNA sequence: TGTGCCAGCAGCCCCTGGAGGGGGCCCTACAATGAGCAGTTCTTC.